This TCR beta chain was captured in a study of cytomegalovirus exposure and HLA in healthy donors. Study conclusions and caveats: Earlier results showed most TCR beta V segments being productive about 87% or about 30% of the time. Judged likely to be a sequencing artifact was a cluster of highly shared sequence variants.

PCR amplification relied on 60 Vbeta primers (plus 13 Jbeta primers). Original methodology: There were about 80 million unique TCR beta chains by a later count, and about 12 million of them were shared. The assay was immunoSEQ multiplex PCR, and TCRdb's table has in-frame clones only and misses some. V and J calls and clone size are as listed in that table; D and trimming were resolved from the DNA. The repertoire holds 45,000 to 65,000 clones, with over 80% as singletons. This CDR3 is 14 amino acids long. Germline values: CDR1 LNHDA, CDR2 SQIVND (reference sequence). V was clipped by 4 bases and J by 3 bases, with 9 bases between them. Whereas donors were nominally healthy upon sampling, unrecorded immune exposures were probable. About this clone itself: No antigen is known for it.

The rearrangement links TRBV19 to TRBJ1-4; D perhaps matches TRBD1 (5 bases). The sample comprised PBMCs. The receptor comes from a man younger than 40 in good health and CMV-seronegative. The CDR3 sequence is CASSTGDSNEKLFF. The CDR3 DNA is TGTGCCAGTAGTACGGGGGACTCTAATGAAAAACTGTTTTTT.